Only a few counts were recorded for the clone carrying this T cell receptor (beta chain). Its antigen remains unidentified. Produced via immunoSEQ multiplex PCR; TCRdb's table is partial and in-frame only. The table records 100,000 or so clones, more than 75% of them present only once. The entry originates in a study of T cell responses to AZD1222 COVID-19 vaccine. Study-level findings and limits: Sampling that yielded the repertoires occurred only after the peak T cell response. Nearly half of unique spike-specific TCRs reportedly avoided B.1.351 and B.1.1.7 mutated regions. Only 5 or 6 AZD1222 recipients were seropositive at baseline. Rises in breadth and depth of Spike-specific TCRs came after two AZD1222 doses.

Losses at the gene ends were 3 bases for V and 5 bases for J; bases not matched to a gene: 14. CDR1 MNHNS and CDR2 SASEGT come from the germline V gene. The CDR3 covers 17 residues. The origin of this receptor is an adult who received the AZD1222 COVID-19 vaccine. The sample consisted of peripheral blood, taken 28 days after the second AZD1222 dose. J is TRBJ2-3 and V is TRBV6-1; 7 bases align to TRBD1. CDR3 protein: CASSEPRQGPVVDTQYF. The CDR3 DNA reads TGTGCCAGCAGTGAGCCTCGACAGGGCCCCGTAGTAGATACGCAGTATTTT.